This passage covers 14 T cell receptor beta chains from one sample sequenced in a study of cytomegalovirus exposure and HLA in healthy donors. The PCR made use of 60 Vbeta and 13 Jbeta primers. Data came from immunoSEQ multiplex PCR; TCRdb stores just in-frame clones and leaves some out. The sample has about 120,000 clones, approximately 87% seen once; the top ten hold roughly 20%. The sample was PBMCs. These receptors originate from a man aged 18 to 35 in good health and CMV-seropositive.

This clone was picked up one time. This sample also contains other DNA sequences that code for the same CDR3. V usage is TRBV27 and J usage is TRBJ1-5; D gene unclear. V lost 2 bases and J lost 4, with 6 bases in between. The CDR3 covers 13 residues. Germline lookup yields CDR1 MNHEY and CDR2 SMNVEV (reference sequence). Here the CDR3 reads CASSLGLNQPQHF. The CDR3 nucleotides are TGTGCCAGCAGTTTAGGCCTGAATCAGCCCCAGCATTTT.

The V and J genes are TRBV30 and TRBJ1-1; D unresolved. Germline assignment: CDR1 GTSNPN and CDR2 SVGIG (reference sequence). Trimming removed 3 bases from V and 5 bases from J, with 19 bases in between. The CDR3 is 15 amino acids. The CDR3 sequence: CAWSQLRYGETEAFF. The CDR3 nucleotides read TGTGCCTGGAGCCAGCTTCGTTATGGGGAGACTGAAGCTTTCTTT.

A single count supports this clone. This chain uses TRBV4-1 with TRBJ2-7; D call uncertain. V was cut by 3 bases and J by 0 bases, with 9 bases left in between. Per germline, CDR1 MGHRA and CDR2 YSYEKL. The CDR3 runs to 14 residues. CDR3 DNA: TGCGCCAGCAGCCAGGCTCGGAGCTCCTACGAGCAGTACTTC. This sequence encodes CASSQARSSYEQYF.

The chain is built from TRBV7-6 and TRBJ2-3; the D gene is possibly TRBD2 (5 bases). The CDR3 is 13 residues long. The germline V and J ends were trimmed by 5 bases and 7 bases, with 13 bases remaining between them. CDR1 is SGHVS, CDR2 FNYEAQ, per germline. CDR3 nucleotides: TGTGCCAGCAGCCCTGGGTGGGAGAATACGCAGTATTTT. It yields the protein CASSPGWENTQYF.

The CDR3 sequence: CASSLTGGPNQPQHF. CDR3 sequence (DNA): TGTGCCAGCAGCTTAACAGGGGGCCCCAATCAGCCCCAGCATTTT. The chain employs TRBV5-8 and TRBJ1-5, with 9 bases lining up with TRBD1. Per germline, CDR1 SGHTS and CDR2 YDEGEE. The trim removed 2 bases at V and 3 bases at J, leaving 3 bases unmatched. The CDR3 is 15 amino acids.

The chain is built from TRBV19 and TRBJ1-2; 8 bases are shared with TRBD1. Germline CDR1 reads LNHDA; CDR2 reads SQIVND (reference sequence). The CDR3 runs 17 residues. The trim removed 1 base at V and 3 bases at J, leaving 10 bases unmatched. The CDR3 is CASSIVWTGSPHYGYTF. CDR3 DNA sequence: TGTGCCAGTAGTATAGTTTGGACAGGGTCTCCACACTATGGCTACACCTTC. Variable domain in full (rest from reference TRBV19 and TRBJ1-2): DGGITQSPKYLFRKEGQNVTLSCEQNLNHDAMYWYRQDPGQGLRLIYYSQIVNDFQKGDIAEGYSVSREKKESFPLTVTSAQKNPTAFYLCASSIVWTGSPHYGYTFGSGTRLTVV.

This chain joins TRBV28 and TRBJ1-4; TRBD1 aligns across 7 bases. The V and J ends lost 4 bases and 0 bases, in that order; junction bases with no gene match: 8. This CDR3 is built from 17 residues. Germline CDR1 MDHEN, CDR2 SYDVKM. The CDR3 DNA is TGTGCCAGCAGTTCCGAGACAGGGTTTGCAACTAATGAAAAACTGTTTTTT. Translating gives CASSSETGFATNEKLFF.

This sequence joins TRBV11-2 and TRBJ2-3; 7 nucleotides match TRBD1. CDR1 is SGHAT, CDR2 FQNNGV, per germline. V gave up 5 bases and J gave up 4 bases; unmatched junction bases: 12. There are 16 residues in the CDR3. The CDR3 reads CASSVRQGRSSDTQYF. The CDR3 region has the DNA TGTGCCAGCAGCGTGAGACAGGGAAGAAGTTCAGATACGCAGTATTTT. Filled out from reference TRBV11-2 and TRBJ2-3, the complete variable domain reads EAGVAQSPRYKIIEKRQSVAFWCNPISGHATLYWYQQILGQGPKLLIQFQNNGVVDDSQLPKDRFSAERLKGVDSTLKIQPAKLEDSAVYLCASSVRQGRSSDTQYFGPGTRLTVL.

CDR3 loop: CASSDPGQGASYEQFF. CDR3 nucleotides: TGTGCCAGCAGCGACCCAGGACAGGGGGCTTCATATGAGCAGTTCTTC. The chain links TRBV11-2 to TRBJ2-1; 11 bases agree with TRBD1. Germline values: CDR1 SGHAT, CDR2 FQNNGV. The CDR3 extends over 16 amino acids. The V and J ends lost 5 bases and 8 bases, in that order; junction bases with no gene match: 11. The full variable domain, rest sourced from reference TRBV11-2 and TRBJ2-1, is EAGVAQSPRYKIIEKRQSVAFWCNPISGHATLYWYQQILGQGPKLLIQFQNNGVVDDSQLPKDRFSAERLKGVDSTLKIQPAKLEDSAVYLCASSDPGQGASYEQFFGPGTRLTVL.

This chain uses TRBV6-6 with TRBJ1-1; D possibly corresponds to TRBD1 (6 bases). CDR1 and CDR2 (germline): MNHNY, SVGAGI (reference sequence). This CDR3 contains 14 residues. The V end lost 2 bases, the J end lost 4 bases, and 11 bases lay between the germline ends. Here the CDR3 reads CASSYGQQGTEAFF. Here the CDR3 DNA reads TGTGCCAGCAGTTACGGCCAACAGGGCACTGAAGCTTTCTTT.

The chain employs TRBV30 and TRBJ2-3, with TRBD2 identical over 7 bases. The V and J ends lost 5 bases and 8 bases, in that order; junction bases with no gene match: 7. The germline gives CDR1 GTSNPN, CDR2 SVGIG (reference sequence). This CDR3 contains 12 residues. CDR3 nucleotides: TGTGCCTGGGCGCCGGGACTAAGTACGCAGTATTTT. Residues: CAWAPGLSTQYF.

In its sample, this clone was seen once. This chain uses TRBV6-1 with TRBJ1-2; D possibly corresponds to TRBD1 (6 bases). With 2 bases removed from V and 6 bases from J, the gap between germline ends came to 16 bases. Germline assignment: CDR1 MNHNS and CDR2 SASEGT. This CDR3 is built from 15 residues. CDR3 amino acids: CASSERGDTMDGYTF. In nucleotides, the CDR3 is TGTGCCAGCAGTGAAAGAGGGGACACCATGGATGGCTACACCTTC.

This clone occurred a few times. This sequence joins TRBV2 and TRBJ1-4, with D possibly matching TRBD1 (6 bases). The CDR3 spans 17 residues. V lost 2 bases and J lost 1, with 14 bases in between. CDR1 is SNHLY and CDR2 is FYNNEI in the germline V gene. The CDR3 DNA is TGTGCCAGCAGTGAACGTCAGGGGCTGAAAACTAATGAAAAACTGTTTTTT. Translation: CASSERQGLKTNEKLFF.

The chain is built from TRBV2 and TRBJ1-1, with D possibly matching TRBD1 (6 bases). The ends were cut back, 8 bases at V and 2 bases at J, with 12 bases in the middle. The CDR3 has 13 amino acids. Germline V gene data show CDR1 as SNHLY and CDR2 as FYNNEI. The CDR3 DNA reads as TGTGCCAGCCTTTGGACAGCTAACACTGAAGCTTTCTTT. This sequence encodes CASLWTANTEAFF.